This TCR beta chain was observed in a study of T cell responses to AZD1222 COVID-19 vaccine. Using immunoSEQ multiplex PCR, the repertoire was profiled, and TCRdb retains in-frame clones only, with some absent. The table shows under 95,000 clones, with roughly nine tenths occurring only once. This clone was seen only once. Trimming removed 0 bases from V and 10 bases from J, with 20 bases in between. This CDR3 has 16 residues. The V gene's germline CDR1 is SGHNT and CDR2 YYREEE (reference sequence). This chain links TRBV5-4 with TRBJ2-1; perhaps TRBD2 as D (6 bases). The receptor was isolated from an adult in good health. The material was peripheral blood, obtained on day 0 of AZD1222 vaccination. In DNA, the CDR3 is TGTGCCAGCAGCTTGGGTACCGGGACTGATCCTCGGGAGCAGTTCTTC. Protein product: CASSLGTGTDPREQFF.